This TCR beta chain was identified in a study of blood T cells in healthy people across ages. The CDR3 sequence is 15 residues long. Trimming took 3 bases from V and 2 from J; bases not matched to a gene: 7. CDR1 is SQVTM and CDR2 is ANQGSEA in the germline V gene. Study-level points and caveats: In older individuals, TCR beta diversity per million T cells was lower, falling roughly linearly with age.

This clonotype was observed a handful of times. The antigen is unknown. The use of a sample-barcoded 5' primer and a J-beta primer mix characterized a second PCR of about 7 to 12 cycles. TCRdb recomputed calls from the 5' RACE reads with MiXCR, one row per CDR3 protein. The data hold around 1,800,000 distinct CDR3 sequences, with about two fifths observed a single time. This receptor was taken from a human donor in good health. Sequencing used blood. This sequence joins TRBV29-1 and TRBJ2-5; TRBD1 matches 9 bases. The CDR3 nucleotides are TGCAGCGTTGACCTCGGGACAGGGATTCAAGAGACCCAGTACTTC. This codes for CSVDLGTGIQETQYF. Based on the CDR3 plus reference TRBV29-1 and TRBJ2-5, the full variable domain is SAVISQKPSRDICQRGTSLTIQCQVDSQVTMMFWYRQQPGQSLTLIATANQGSEATYESGFVIDKFPISRPNLTFSTLTVSNMSPEDSSIYLCSVDLGTGIQETQYFGPGTRLLVL.